One sample yielded the 2 T cell receptor beta chains listed below, sequenced in a study of cytomegalovirus exposure and HLA in healthy donors. Both 60 Vbeta primers and 13 Jbeta primers went into the PCR. Sequenced by immunoSEQ multiplex PCR; TCRdb stores in-frame clones only, minus some. The sample gives 90,000 to 110,000 clones, approximately 11% of which show up once; roughly 15% is in the top ten. What was sequenced was PBMCs. Receptors originate from a man aged 35-49 years in good health and CMV-seropositive.

The chain uses TRBV10-3 and TRBJ2-6; the D gene is possibly TRBD2 (6 bases). Looked up from germline, CDR1 is ENHRY and CDR2 is SYGVKD. Trimming removed 3 bases at V and 1 base at J, with 13 bases between. CDR3 length equals 17 residues. CDR3 region: CAISEYPRGSGANVLTF. CDR3 DNA sequence: TGTGCCATCAGTGAATACCCCCGGGGGTCTGGGGCCAACGTCCTGACTTTC.

V and J are TRBV20-1 and TRBJ1-2; perhaps TRBD1 as D (5 bases). The CDR3 extends over 11 amino acids. Trimming removed 3 bases from V and 6 bases from J, with 8 bases in between. CDR1 DFQATT and CDR2 SNEGSKA come from the germline V gene (reference sequence). For the CDR3, the DNA is TGCAGTGCTAGTCAGGGAAATGGCTACACCTTC. Protein product: CSASQGNGYTF.